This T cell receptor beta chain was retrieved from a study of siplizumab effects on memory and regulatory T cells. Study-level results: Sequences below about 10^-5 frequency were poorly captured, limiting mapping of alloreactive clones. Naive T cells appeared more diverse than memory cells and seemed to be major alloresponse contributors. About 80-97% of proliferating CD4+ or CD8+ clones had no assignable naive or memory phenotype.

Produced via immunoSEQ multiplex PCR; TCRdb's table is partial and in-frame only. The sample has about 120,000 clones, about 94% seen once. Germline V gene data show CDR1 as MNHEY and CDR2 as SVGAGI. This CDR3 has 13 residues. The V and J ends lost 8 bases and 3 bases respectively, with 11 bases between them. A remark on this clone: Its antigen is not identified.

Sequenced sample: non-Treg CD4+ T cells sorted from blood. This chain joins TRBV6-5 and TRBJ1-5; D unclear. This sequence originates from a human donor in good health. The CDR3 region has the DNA TGTGCCAGCGGGGTCGGAGTCAATCAGCCCCAGCATTTT. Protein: CASGVGVNQPQHF.